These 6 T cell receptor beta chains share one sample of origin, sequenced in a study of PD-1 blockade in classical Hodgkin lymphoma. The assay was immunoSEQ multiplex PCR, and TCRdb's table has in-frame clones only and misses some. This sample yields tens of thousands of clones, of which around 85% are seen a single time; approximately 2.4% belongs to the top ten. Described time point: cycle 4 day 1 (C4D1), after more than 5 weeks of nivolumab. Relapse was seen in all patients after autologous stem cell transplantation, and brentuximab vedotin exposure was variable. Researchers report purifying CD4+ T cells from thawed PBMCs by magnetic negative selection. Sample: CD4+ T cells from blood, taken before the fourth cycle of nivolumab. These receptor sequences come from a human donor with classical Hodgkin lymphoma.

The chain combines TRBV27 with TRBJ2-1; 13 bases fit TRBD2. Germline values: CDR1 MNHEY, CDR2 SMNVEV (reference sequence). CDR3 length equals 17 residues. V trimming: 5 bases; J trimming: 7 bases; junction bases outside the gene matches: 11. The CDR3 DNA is TGTGCCAGCAGTAGGGATGGGGCGACTAGCGGGAGGAATGAGCAGTTCTTC. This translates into CASSRDGATSGRNEQFF.

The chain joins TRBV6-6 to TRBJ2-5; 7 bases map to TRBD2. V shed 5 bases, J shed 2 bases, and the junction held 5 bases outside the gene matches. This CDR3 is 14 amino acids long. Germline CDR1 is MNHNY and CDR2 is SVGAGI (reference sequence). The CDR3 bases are TGTGCCAGCAGTAGGTCTAGCGGTCAAGAGACCCAGTACTTC. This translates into CASSRSSGQETQYF.

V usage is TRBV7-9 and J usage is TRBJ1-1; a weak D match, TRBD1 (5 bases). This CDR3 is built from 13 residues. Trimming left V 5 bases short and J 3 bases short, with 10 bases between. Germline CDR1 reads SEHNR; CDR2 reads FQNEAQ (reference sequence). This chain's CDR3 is CASSQDSHTEAFF. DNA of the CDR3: TGTGCCAGCAGCCAAGACAGCCACACTGAAGCTTTCTTT.

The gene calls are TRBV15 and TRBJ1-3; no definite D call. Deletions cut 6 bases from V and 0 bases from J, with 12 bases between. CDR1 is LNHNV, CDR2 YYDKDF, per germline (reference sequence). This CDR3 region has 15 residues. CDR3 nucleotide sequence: TGTGCCACCAGTCGACAAGCTTTCTCTGGAAACACCATATATTTT. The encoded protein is CATSRQAFSGNTIYF.

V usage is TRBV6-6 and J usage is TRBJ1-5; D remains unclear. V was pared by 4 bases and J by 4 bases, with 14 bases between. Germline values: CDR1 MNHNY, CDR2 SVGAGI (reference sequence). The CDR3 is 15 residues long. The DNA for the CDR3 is TGTGCCAGCAGTTTCCGGGCCAACGCAAATCAGCCCCAGCATTTT. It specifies CASSFRANANQPQHF.

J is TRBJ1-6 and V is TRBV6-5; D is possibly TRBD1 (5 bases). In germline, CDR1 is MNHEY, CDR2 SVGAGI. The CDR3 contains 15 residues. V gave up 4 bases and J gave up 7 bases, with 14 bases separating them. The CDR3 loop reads CASSFDSGRNSPLHF. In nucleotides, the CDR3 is TGTGCCAGCAGTTTTGATTCAGGGAGAAATTCACCCCTCCACTTT.